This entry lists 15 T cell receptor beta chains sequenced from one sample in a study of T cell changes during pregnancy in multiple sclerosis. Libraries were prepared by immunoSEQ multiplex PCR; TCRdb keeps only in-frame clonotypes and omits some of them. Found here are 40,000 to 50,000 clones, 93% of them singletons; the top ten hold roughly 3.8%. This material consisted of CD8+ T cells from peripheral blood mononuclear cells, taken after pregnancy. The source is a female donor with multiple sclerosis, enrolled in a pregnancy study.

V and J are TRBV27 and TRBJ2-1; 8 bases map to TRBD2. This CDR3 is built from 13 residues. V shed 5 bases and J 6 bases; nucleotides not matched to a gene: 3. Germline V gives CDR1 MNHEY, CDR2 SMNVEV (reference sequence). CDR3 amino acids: CASSPGGINEQFF. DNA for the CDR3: TGTGCCAGCAGTCCGGGAGGGATCAATGAGCAGTTCTTC.

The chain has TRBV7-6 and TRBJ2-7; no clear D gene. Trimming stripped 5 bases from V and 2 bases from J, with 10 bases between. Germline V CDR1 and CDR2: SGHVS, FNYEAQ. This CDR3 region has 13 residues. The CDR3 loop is CASSHFSTYEQYF. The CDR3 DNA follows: TGTGCCAGCAGCCACTTTTCCACCTACGAGCAGTACTTC.

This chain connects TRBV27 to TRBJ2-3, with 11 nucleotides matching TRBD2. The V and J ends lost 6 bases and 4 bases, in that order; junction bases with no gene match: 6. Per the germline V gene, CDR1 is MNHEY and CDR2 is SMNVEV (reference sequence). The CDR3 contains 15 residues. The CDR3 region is CASSLGTSGPDTQYF. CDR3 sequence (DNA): TGTGCCAGCAGCCTCGGGACTAGCGGACCAGATACGCAGTATTTT.

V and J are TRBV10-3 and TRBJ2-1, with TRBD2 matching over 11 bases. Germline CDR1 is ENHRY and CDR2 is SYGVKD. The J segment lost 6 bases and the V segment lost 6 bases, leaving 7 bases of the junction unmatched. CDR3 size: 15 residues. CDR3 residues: CAISTSGGLLNEQFF. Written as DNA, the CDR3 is TGTGCCATCAGCACTAGCGGGGGCCTACTCAATGAGCAGTTCTTC.

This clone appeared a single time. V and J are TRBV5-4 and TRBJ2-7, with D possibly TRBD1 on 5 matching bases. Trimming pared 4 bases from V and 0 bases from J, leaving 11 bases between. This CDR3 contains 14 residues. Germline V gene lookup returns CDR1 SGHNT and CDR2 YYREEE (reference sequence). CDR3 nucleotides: TGTGCCAGCAGCCCCCGACAGAGCTCCTACGAGCAGTACTTC. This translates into CASSPRQSSYEQYF.

CDR3 sequence: CASSLSEAGAIYNEQFF. The CDR3 region has the DNA TGTGCCAGCAGTTTATCGGAGGCAGGGGCGATCTACAATGAGCAGTTCTTC. The chain employs TRBV27 and TRBJ2-1; D perhaps matches TRBD1 (6 bases). Looked up from germline, CDR1 is MNHEY and CDR2 is SMNVEV (reference sequence). This CDR3 spans 17 amino acids. The germline V and J ends were trimmed by 0 bases and 3 bases, with 15 bases remaining between them.

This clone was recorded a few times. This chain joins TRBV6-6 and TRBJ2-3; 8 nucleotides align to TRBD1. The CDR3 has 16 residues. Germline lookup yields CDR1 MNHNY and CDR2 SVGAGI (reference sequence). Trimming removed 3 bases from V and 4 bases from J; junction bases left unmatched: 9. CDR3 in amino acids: CASSYSQGARADTQYF. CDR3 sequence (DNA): TGTGCCAGCAGTTATTCCCAGGGGGCTCGGGCAGATACGCAGTATTTT.

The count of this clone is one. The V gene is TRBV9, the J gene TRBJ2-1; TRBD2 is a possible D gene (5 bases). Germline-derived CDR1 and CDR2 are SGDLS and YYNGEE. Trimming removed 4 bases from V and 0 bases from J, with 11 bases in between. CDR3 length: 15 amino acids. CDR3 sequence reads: CASSPSGLSYNEQFF. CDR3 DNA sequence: TGTGCCAGCAGCCCGAGCGGACTCTCCTACAATGAGCAGTTCTTC.

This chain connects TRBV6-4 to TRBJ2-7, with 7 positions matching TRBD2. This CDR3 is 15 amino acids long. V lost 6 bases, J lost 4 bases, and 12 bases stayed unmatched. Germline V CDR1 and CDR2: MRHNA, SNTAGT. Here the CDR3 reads CASSRGAGEEYEQYF. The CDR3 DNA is TGTGCCAGCAGCCGCGGCGCGGGAGAGGAGTACGAGCAGTACTTC.

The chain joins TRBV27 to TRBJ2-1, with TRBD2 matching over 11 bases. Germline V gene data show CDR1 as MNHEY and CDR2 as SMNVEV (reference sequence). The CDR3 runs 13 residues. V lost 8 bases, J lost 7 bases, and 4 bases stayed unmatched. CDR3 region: CASLAGGGNEQFF. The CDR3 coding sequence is TGTGCCAGCCTAGCGGGGGGCGGAAATGAGCAGTTCTTC.

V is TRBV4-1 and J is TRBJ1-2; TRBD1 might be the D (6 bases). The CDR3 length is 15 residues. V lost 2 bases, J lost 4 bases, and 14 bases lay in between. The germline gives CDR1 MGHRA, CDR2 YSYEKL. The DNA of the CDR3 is TGCGCCAGCAGCCAACCTAACGACAGGCTCTATGGCTACACCTTC. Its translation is CASSQPNDRLYGYTF.

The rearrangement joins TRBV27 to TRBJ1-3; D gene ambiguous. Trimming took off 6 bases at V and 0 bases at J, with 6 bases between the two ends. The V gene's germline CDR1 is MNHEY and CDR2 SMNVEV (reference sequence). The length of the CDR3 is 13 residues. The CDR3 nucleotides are TGTGCCAGCAGGAAGAGCTCTGGAAACACCATATATTTT. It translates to CASRKSSGNTIYF.

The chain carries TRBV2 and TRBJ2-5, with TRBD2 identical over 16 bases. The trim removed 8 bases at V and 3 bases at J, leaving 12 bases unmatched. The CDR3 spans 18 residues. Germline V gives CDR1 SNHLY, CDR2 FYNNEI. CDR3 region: CASDYSGTSGRGEETQYF. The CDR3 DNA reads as TGTGCCAGCGACTATTCCGGGACTAGCGGGAGGGGAGAAGAGACCCAGTACTTC.

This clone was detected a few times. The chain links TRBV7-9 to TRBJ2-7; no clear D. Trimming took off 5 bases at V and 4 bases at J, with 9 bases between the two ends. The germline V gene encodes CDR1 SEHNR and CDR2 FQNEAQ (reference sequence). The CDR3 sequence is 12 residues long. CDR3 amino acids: CASSAPLYEQYF. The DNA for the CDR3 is TGTGCCAGCAGCGCGCCCCTATACGAGCAGTACTTC.

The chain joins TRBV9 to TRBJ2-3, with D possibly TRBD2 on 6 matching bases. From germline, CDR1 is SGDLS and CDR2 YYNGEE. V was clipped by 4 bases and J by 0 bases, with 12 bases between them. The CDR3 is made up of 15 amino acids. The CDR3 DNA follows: TGTGCCAGCAGCCTAGGCGGGGCCAGCACAGATACGCAGTATTTT. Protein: CASSLGGASTDTQYF. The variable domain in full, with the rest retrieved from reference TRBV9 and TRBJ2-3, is DSGVTQTPKHLITATGQRVTLRCSPRSGDLSVYWYQQSLDQGLQFLIQYYNGEERAKGNILERFSAQQFPDLHSELNLSSLELGDSALYFCASSLGGASTDTQYFGPGTRLTVL.